The clone carrying this TCR beta chain was seen a single time. The data derive from a study of CD8+CD57+ T cells in acquired aplastic anemia. Across the study: CD4+ and CD8+ cells, once sorted, gave DNA averaging roughly 3 ug.

Researchers used genomic DNA as the template to profile TCR beta VDJ and CDR3. TCRdb re-derived calls from the reads in MiXCR, one entry per CDR3 protein. The table lists about 200,000 distinct CDR3 sequences, approximately 65% of them singletons. The CDR3 loop spans 12 amino acids. Germline assignment: CDR1 DFQATT and CDR2 SNEGSKA (reference sequence). Unmatched junction bases numbered 8, after V lost 6 bases and J lost 10 bases. The patients chosen for sequencing had shown expansion of CD8+CD57+ cells (detected by flow cytometry). Patients, without exception, had severe acquired aplastic anemia. At the time of blood sampling, patients had not yet received any therapy.

The chain uses TRBV20-1 and TRBJ2-1; 8 bases align to TRBD1. The clonotype was recovered from a human donor with aplastic anemia. Sequenced material: sorted CD4+, CD8+, or CD8+CD57+ T cells (not recorded which) from PBMCs. CDR3 nucleotides: TGCAGTGCCCAGGACAGGGCGTTGGAGCAGTTCTTC. It yields the protein CSAQDRALEQFF.